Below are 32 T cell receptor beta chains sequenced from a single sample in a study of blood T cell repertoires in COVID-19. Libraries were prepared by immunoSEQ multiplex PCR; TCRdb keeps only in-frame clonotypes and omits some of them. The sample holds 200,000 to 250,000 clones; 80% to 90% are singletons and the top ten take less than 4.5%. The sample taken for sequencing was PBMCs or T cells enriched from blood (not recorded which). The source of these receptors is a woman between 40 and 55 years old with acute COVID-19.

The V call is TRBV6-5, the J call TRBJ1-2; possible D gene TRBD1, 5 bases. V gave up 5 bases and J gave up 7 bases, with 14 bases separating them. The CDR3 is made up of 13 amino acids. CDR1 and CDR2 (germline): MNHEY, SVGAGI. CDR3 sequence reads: CASSTGLRVGYTF. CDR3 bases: TGTGCCAGCAGTACGGGACTTCGGGTTGGCTACACCTTC.

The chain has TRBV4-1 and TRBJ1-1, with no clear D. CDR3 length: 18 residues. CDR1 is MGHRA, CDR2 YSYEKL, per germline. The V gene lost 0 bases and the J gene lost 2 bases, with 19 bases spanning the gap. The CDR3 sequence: CASSQDGGRSHPNTEAFF. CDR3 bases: TGCGCCAGCAGCCAAGATGGAGGGAGATCTCACCCAAACACTGAAGCTTTCTTT.

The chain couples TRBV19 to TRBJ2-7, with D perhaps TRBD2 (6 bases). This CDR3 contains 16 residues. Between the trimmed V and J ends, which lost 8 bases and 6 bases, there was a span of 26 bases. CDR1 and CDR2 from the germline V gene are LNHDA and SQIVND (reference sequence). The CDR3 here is CASPGLHSTSSLEQYF. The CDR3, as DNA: TGTGCCAGTCCTGGACTACATAGTACTAGTTCCCTCGAGCAGTACTTC.

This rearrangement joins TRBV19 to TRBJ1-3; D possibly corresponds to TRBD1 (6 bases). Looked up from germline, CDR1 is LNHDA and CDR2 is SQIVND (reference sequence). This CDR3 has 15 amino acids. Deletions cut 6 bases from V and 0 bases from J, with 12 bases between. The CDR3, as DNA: TGTGCCAGTAGCCTGGGGGCCAGCTCTGGAAACACCATATATTTT. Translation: CASSLGASSGNTIYF.

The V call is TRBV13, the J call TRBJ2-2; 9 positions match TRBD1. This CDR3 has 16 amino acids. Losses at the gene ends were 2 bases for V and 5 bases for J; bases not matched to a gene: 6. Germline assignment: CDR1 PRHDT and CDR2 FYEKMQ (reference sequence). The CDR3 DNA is TGTGCCAGCAGCTTATTACAGGGGGCCCGAACCGGGGAGCTGTTTTTT. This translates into CASSLLQGARTGELFF.

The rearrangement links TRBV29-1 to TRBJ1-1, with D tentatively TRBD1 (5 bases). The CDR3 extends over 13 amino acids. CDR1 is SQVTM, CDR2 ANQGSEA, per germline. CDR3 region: CSSTAGMNTEAFF. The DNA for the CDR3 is TGCAGTTCGACAGCGGGCATGAACACTGAAGCTTTCTTT.

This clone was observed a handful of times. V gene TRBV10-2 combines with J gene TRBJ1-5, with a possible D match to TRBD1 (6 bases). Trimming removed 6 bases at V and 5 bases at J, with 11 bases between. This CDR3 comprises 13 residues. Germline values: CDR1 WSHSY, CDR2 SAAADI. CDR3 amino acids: CASSRTVDQPQHF. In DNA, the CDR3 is TGCGCCAGCAGCCGGACAGTTGATCAGCCCCAGCATTTT.

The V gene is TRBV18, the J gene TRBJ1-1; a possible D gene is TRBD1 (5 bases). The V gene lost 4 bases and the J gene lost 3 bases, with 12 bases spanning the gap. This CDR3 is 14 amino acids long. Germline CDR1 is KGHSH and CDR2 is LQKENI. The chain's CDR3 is CASSRDSADTEAFF. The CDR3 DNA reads TGTGCCAGCTCACGCGACAGCGCGGACACTGAAGCTTTCTTT.

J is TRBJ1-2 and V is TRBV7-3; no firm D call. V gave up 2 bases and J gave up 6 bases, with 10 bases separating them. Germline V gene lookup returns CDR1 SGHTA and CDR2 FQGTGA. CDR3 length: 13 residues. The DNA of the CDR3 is TGTGCCAGCAGCTTATATTCCGGGGATGGCTACACCTTC. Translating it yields CASSLYSGDGYTF.

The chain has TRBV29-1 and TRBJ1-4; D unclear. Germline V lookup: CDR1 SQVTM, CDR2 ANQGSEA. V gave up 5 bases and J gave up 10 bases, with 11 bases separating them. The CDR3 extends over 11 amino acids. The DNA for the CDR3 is TGCAGCGTTTGGCACAGCTCAAAACTGTTTTTT. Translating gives CSVWHSSKLFF.

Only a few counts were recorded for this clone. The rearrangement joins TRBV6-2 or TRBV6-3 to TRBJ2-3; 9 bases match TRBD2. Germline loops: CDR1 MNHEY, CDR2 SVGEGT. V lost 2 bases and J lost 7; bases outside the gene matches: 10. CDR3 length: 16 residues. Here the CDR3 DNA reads TGTGCCAGCAGTTACGACGGGACTAGCCTTAGGCATACGCAGTATTTT. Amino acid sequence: CASSYDGTSLRHTQYF.

The CDR3 spells CASSSKTSVTDTQYF. CDR3 DNA sequence: TGTGCCAGCAGCTCGAAAACTAGCGTCACAGATACGCAGTATTTT. The chain uses TRBV5-4 and TRBJ2-3; 7 nucleotides line up with TRBD2. In germline, CDR1 is SGHNT, CDR2 YYREEE (reference sequence). The CDR3 has 15 residues. After removal of 3 bases from V and 2 bases from J, the junction contained 6 bases not matched to a gene.

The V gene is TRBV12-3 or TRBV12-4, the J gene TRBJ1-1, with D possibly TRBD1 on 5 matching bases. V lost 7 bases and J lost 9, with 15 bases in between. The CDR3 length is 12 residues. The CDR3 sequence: CASTLLGGKAFF. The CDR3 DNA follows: TGTGCCAGCACCCTCCTTGGGGGGAAAGCTTTCTTT.

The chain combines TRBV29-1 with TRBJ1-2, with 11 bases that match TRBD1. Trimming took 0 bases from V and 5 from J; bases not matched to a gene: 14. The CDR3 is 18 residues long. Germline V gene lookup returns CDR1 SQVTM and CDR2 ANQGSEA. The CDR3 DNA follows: TGCAGCGTTGAAGAGGTCTGGAACCGGACAGGGGGCCCGTATGGCTACACCTTC. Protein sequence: CSVEEVWNRTGGPYGYTF.

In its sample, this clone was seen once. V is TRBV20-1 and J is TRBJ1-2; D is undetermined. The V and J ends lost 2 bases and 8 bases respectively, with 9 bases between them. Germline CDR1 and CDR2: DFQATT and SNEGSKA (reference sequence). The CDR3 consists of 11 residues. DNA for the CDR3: TGCAGTGCTAGATTGGGAGAGGGCTACACCTTC. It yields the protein CSARLGEGYTF.

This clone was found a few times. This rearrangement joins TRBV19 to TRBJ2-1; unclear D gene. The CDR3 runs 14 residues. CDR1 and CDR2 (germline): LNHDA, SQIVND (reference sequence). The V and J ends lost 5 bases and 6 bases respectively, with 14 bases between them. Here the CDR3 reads CASSVIGFGNEQFF. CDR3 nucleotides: TGTGCCAGTAGTGTCATCGGGTTCGGCAATGAGCAGTTCTTC.

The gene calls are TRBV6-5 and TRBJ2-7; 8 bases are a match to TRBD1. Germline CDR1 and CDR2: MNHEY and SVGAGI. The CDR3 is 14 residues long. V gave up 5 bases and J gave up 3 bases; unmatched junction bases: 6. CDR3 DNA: TGTGCCAGCAGTCCGGGACAGGTGGACTACGAGCAGTACTTC. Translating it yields CASSPGQVDYEQYF.

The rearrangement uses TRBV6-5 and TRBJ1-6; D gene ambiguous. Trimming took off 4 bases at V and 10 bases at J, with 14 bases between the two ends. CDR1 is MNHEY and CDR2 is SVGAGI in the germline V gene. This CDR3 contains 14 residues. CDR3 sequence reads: CASSSRGYRSPLHF. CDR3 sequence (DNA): TGTGCCAGCAGTTCTCGAGGATACCGCTCACCCCTCCACTTT.

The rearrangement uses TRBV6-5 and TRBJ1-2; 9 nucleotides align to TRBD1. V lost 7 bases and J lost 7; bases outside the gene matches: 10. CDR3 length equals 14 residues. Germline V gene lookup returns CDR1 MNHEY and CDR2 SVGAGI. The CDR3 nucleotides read TGTGCCAGCAATATGGACAGGGGATCAGGTGGCTACACCTTC. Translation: CASNMDRGSGGYTF.

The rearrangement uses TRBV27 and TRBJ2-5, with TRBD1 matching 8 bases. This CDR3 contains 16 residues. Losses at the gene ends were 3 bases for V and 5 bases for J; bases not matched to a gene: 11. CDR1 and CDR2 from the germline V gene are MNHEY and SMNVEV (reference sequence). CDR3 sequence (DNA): TGTGCCAGCAGTTTCTCTGGACAGGGCCTTGGGGAGACCCAGTACTTC. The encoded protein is CASSFSGQGLGETQYF.

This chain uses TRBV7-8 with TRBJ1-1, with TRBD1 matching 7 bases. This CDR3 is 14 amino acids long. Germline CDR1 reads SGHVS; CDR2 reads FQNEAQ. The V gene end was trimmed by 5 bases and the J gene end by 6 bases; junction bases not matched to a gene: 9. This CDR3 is CASSGGGRGAEAFF. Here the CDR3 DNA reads TGTGCCAGCAGCGGCGGAGGCAGGGGGGCTGAAGCTTTCTTT.

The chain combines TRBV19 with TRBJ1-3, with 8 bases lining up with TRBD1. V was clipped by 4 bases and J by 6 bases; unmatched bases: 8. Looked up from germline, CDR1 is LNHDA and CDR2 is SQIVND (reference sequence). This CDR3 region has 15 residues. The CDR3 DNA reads TGTGCCAGTAGTACCCCGACAGGGGTGGAAAACACCATATATTTT. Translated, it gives CASSTPTGVENTIYF.

CDR3 sequence: CASSIRTGSEAFF. The CDR3 bases are TGTGCCAGTAGTATACGGACAGGGTCTGAAGCTTTCTTT. This chain joins TRBV19 and TRBJ1-1, with 8 bases fitting TRBD1. After removal of 2 bases from V and 6 bases from J, the junction contained 2 bases not matched to a gene. Looked up from germline, CDR1 is LNHDA and CDR2 is SQIVND (reference sequence). CDR3 length equals 13 residues. Supplemented by reference TRBV19 and TRBJ1-1, the full variable domain reads DGGITQSPKYLFRKEGQNVTLSCEQNLNHDAMYWYRQDPGQGLRLIYYSQIVNDFQKGDIAEGYSVSREKKESFPLTVTSAQKNPTAFYLCASSIRTGSEAFFGQGTRLTVV.

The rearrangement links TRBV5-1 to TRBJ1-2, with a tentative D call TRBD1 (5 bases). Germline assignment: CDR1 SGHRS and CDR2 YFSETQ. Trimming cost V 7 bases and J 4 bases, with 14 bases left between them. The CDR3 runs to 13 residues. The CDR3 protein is CASSDRGSYGYTF. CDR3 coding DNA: TGCGCCAGCTCCGATAGGGGCTCCTATGGCTACACCTTC.

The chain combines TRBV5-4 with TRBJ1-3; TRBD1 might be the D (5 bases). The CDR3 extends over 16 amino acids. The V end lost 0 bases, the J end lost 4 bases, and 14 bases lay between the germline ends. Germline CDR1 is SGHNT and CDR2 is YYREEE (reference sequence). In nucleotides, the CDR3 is TGTGCCAGCAGCTTGGGGGCACCCAGGGAAGGAAACACCATATATTTT. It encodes CASSLGAPREGNTIYF.

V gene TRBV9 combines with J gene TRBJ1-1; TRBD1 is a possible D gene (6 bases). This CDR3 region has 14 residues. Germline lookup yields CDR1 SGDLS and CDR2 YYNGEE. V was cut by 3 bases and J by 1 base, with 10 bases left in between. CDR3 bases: TGTGCCAGCAGCGCAGGGGACCCGAACACTGAAGCTTTCTTT. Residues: CASSAGDPNTEAFF. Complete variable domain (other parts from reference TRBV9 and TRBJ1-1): DSGVTQTPKHLITATGQRVTLRCSPRSGDLSVYWYQQSLDQGLQFLIQYYNGEERAKGNILERFSAQQFPDLHSELNLSSLELGDSALYFCASSAGDPNTEAFFGQGTRLTVV.

The CDR3 coding sequence is TGCGCCAGCAGCCCGACAACAGCGAACACTGAAGCTTTCTTT. Its translation is CASSPTTANTEAFF. The chain recombines TRBV5-1 with TRBJ1-1; the D is unclear. The CDR3 extends over 14 amino acids. V gave up 4 bases and J gave up 1 base, with 11 bases separating them. Germline CDR1 SGHRS, CDR2 YFSETQ.

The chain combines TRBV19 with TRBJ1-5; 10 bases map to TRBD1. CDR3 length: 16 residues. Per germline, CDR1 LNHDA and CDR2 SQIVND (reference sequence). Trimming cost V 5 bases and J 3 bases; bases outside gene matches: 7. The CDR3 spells CASSPDRGVYNQPQHF. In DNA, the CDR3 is TGTGCCAGTAGTCCGGACAGGGGGGTTTACAATCAGCCCCAGCATTTT.

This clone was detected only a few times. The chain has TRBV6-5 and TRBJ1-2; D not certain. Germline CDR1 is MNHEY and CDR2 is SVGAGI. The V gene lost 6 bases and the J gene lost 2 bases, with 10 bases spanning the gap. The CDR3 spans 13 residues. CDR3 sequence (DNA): TGTGCCAGCAGCATAAACAGAAACTATGGCTACACCTTC. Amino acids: CASSINRNYGYTF.

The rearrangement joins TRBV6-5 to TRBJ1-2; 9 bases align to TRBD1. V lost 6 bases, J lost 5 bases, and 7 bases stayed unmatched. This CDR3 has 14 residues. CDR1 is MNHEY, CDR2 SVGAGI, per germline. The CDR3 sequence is CASRPTGGGYGYTF. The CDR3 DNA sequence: TGTGCCAGCAGACCCACAGGGGGCGGGTATGGCTACACCTTC.

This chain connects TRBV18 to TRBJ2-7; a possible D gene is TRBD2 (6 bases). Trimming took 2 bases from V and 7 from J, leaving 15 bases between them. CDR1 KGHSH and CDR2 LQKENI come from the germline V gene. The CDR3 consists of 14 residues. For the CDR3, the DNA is TGTGCCAGCTCACCAACCGGGGGAAAGGGAGAGCAGTACTTC. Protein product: CASSPTGGKGEQYF.

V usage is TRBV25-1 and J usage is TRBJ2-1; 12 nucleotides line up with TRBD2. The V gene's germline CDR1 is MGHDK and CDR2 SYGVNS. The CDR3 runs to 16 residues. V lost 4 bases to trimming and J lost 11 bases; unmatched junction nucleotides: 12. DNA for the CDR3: TGTGCCAGCAGTGGGCGACTAGCGGGGGTGGGGGAAAAGCAGTTCTTC. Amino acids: CASSGRLAGVGEKQFF.